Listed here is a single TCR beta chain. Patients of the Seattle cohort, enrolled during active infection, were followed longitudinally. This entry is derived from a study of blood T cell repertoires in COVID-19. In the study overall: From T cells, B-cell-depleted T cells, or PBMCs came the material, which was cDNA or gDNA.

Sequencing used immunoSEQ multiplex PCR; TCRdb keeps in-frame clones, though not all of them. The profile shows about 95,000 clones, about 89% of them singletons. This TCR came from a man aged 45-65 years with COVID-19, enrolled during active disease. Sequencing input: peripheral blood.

CDR3: CASSSNPWGSGDEQYF. The CDR3 nucleotides read TGTGCCAGCAGCTCGAACCCCTGGGGGAGCGGGGACGAGCAGTACTTC. This sequence joins TRBV7-6 and TRBJ2-7; 7 nucleotides line up with TRBD2. The CDR3 is 16 residues long. The V gene end was trimmed by 4 bases and the J gene end by 5 bases; junction bases not matched to a gene: 14. The V gene's germline CDR1 is SGHVS and CDR2 FNYEAQ.